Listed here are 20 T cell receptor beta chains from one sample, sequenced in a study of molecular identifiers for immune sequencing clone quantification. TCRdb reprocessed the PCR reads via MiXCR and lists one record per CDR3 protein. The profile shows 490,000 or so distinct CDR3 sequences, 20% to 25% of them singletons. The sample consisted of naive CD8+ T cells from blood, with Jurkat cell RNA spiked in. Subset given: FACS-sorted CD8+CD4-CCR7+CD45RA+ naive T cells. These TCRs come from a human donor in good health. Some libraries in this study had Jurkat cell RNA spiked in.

This CDR3 is CATRDSQNTGELFF. As DNA, the CDR3 is TGTGCCACCAGGGACAGCCAGAACACCGGGGAGCTGTTTTTT. The chain recombines TRBV24-1 with TRBJ2-2, with D perhaps matching TRBD1 (6 bases). Germline V gene data show CDR1 as KGHDR and CDR2 as SFDVKD. The CDR3 consists of 14 residues. The germline V and J ends were trimmed by 7 bases and 1 base, with 9 bases remaining between them.

The CDR3 coding sequence is TGTGCCAGCACAAATCCAGGGGAAAAACTGTTTTTT. This gives the protein CASTNPGEKLFF. V gene TRBV2 combines with J gene TRBJ1-4, with D perhaps matching TRBD1 (5 bases). Trimming stripped 7 bases from V and 8 bases from J, with 11 bases between. Germline values: CDR1 SNHLY, CDR2 FYNNEI. CDR3 length: 12 amino acids.

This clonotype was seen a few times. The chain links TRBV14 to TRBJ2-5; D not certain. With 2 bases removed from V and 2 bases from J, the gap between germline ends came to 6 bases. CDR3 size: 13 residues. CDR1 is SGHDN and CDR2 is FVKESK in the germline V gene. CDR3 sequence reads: CASSQWNQETQYF. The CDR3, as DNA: TGTGCCAGCAGCCAATGGAATCAAGAGACCCAGTACTTC.

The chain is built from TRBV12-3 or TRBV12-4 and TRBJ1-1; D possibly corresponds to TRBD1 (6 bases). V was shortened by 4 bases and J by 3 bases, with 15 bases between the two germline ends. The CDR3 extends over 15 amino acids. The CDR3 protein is CASSYPGTKDTEAFF. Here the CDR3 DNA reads TGTGCCAGCAGTTATCCCGGGACAAAGGACACTGAAGCTTTCTTT.

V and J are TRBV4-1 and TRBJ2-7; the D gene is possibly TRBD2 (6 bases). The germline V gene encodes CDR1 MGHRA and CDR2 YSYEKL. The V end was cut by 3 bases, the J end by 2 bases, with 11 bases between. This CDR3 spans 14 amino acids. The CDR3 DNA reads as TGCGCCAGCAGCCATCCCGGGAGACCCTACGAGCAGTACTTC. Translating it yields CASSHPGRPYEQYF.

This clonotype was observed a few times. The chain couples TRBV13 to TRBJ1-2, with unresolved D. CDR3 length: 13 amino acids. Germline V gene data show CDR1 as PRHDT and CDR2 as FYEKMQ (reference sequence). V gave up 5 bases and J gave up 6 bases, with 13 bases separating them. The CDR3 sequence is CASSVAHKDGYTF. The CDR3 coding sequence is TGTGCCAGCAGCGTCGCCCACAAGGATGGCTACACCTTC.

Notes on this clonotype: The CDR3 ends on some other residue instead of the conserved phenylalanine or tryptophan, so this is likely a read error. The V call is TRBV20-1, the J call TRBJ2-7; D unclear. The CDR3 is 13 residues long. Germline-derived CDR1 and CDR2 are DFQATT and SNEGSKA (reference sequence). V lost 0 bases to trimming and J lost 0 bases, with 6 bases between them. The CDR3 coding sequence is TGCAGTGCTAGAGAGGTTGACTCCTACGAGCAGTACCTC. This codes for CSAREVDSYEQYL.

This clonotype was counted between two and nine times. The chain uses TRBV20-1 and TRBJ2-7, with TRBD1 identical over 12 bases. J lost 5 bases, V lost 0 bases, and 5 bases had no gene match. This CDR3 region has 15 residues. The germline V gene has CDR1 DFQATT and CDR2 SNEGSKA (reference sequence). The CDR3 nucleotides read TGCAGTGCTAGAGATTTGGGACAGGGGGCCGACGAGCAGTACTTC. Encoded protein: CSARDLGQGADEQYF.

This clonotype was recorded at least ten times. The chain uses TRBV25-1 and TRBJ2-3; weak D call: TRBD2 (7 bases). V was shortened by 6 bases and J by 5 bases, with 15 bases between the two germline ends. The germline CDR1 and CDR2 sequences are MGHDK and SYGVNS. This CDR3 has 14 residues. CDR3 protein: CASRGAGAIDTQYF. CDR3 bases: TGTGCCAGCAGGGGGGCGGGGGCTATAGATACGCAGTATTTT.

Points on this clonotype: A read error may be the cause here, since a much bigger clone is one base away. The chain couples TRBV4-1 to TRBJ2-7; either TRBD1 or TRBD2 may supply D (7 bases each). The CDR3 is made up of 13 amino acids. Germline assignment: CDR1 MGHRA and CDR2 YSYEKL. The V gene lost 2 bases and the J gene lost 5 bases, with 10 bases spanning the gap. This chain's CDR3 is CASSQQGGNEQYF. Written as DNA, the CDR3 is TGCGCCAGCAGCCAACAGGGGGGGAACGAGCAGTACTTC.

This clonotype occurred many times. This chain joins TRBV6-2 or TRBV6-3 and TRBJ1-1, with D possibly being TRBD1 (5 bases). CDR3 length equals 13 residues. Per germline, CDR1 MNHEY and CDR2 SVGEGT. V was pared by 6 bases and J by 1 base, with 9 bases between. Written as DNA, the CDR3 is TGTGCCAGCAGGGGACCCACGAACACTGAAGCTTTCTTT. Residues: CASRGPTNTEAFF.

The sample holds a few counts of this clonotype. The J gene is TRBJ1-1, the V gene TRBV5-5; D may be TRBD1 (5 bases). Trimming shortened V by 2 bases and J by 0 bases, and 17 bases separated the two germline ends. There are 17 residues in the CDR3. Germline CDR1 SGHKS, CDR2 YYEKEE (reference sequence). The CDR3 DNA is TGTGCCAGCAGCTTCCCCGGCCAGGGAGCCATGAACACTGAAGCTTTCTTT. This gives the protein CASSFPGQGAMNTEAFF.

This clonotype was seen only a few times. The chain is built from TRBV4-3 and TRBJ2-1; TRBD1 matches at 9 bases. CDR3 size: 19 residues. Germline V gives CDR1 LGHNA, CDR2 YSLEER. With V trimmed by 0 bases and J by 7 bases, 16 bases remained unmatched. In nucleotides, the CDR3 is TGCGCCAGCAGCCAAGATAGAACTCCCGGACAGGGGTACCCTAATGAGCAGTTCTTC. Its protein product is CASSQDRTPGQGYPNEQFF.

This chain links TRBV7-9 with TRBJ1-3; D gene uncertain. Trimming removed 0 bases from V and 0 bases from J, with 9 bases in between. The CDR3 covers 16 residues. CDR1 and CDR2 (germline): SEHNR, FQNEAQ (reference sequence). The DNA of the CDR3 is TGTGCCAGCAGCTTAGCGCATGTGGGCTCTGGAAACACCATATATTTT. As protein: CASSLAHVGSGNTIYF.

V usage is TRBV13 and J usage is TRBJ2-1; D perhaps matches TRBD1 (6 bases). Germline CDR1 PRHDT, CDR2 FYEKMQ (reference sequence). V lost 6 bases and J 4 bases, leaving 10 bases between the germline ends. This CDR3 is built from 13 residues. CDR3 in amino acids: CASREQGYNEQFF. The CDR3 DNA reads TGTGCCAGCAGGGAACAGGGATACAATGAGCAGTTCTTC. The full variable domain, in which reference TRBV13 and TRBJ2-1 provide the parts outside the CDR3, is AAGVIQSPRHLIKEKRETATLKCYPIPRHDTVYWYQQGPGQDPQFLISFYEKMQSDKGSIPDRFSAQQFSDYHSELNMSSLELGDSALYFCASREQGYNEQFFGPGTRLTVL.

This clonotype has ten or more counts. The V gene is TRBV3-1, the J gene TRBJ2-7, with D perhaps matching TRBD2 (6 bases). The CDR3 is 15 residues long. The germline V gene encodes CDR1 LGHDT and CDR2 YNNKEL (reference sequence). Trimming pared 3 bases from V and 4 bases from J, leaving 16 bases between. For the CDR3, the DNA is TGTGCCAGCAGCCAGACCCAGGCGGGGAGGTACGAGCAGTACTTC. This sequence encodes CASSQTQAGRYEQYF.

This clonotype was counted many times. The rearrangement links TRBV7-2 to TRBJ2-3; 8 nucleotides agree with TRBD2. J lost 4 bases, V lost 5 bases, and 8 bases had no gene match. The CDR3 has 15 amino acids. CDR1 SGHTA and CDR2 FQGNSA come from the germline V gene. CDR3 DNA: TGTGCCAGCAGCGCGAGCGGGGGTATCGCAGATACGCAGTATTTT. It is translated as CASSASGGIADTQYF.

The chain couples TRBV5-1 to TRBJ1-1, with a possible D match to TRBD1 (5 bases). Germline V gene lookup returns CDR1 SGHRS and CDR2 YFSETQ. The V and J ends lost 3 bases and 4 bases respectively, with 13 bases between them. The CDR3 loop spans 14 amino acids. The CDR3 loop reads CASSWGNSGTEAFF. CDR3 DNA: TGCGCCAGCAGCTGGGGCAACTCGGGCACTGAAGCTTTCTTT.

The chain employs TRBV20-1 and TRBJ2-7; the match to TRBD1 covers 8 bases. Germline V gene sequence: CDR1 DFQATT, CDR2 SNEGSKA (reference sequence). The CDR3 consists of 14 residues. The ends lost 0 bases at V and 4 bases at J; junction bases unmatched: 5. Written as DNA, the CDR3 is TGCAGTGCTAGAGATCTAAACAGGGGGTACGAGCAGTACTTC. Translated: CSARDLNRGYEQYF.

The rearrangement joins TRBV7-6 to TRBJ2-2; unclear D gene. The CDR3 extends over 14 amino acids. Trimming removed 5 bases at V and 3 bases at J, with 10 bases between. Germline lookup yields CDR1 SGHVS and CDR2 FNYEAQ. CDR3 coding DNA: TGTGCCAGCAGCCCCCTACTTGACACCGGGGAGCTGTTTTTT. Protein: CASSPLLDTGELFF. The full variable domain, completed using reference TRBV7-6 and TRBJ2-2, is GAGVSQSPRYKVTKRGQDVALRCDPISGHVSLYWYRQALGQGPEFLTYFNYEAQQDKSGLPNDRFSAERPEGSISTLTIQRTEQRDSAMYRCASSPLLDTGELFFGEGSRLTVL.